Presented here are 22 T cell receptor beta chains from one specimen sequenced in a study of blood T cell repertoires in COVID-19. Sequenced by immunoSEQ multiplex PCR; TCRdb stores in-frame clones only, minus some. Here the sample spans fewer than 250,000 clones, less than 90% being singletons. Sequenced sample: peripheral blood. The origin of the receptors is a woman older than 75 with COVID-19, enrolled during active disease.

The V and J genes are TRBV9 and TRBJ2-5; D unclear. CDR3 size: 12 residues. V was shortened by 3 bases and J by 3 bases, with 6 bases between the two germline ends. Germline CDR1 is SGDLS and CDR2 is YYNGEE. CDR3 coding DNA: TGTGCCAGCAGCGGAACTAAAGAGACCCAGTACTTC. Its protein is CASSGTKETQYF. The full variable domain, rest sourced from reference TRBV9 and TRBJ2-5, is DSGVTQTPKHLITATGQRVTLRCSPRSGDLSVYWYQQSLDQGLQFLIQYYNGEERAKGNILERFSAQQFPDLHSELNLSSLELGDSALYFCASSGTKETQYFGPGTRLLVL.

V usage is TRBV6-6 and J usage is TRBJ1-6; the D gene is possibly TRBD1 (6 bases). The CDR3 contains 13 residues. Germline assignment: CDR1 MNHNY and CDR2 SVGAGI (reference sequence). The germline V and J ends were trimmed by 6 bases and 4 bases, with 7 bases remaining between them. CDR3 in DNA: TGTGCCAGCAGGGACAGTTATAATTCACCCCTCCACTTT. Translated, it gives CASRDSYNSPLHF.

V gene TRBV6-5 combines with J gene TRBJ2-4; TRBD1 is a possible D gene (7 bases). This CDR3 spans 16 amino acids. V was clipped by 4 bases and J by 6 bases, with 19 bases between them. Germline V lookup: CDR1 MNHEY, CDR2 SVGAGI. CDR3 in amino acids: CASSWGDSEEGNIQYF. CDR3 nucleotide sequence: TGTGCCAGCAGTTGGGGGGACAGCGAGGAGGGAAACATTCAGTACTTC.

The rearrangement links TRBV24-1 to TRBJ2-1; 8 bases are a match to TRBD2. The CDR3 runs to 16 residues. With 2 bases clipped from V and 4 bases from J, the junction kept 6 bases outside the gene matches. CDR1 and CDR2 from the germline V gene are KGHDR and SFDVKD. CDR3 sequence: CATSDWSGGQYNEQFF. CDR3 nucleotides: TGTGCCACCAGTGATTGGAGCGGGGGTCAATACAATGAGCAGTTCTTC.

CDR3 nucleotide sequence: TGTGCCAGCAGCCCGAGACTGGCCCTCAATGAGCAGTTCTTC. This translates into CASSPRLALNEQFF. The chain has TRBV9 and TRBJ2-1; D uncertain. Germline CDR1 reads SGDLS; CDR2 reads YYNGEE. V was trimmed by 4 bases and J by 6 bases, leaving 14 bases between them. The CDR3 sequence is 14 residues long.

This clone was counted a single time. The chain is built from TRBV7-2 and TRBJ1-5; 9 nucleotides agree with TRBD1. The CDR3 spans 15 residues. J gave up 3 bases and V 4 bases, and 4 bases lay outside the gene matches. The germline V gene has CDR1 SGHTA and CDR2 FQGNSA. The CDR3 nucleotides are TGTGCCAGCAGCTGGGGACAGGGCAACAATCAGCCCCAGCATTTT. It encodes CASSWGQGNNQPQHF.

V gene TRBV27 combines with J gene TRBJ2-7; 9 positions agree with TRBD1. Trimming cost V 9 bases and J 6 bases; bases outside gene matches: 15. The CDR3 loop spans 15 amino acids. Germline-derived CDR1 and CDR2 are MNHEY and SMNVEV (reference sequence). CDR3 in amino acids: CARATPGTGYSEQYV. The CDR3, as DNA: TGTGCCAGAGCGACCCCCGGGACAGGGTACTCCGAGCAGTACGTC.

The chain has TRBV6-5 and TRBJ1-3; possibly TRBD1 for D (6 bases). The CDR3 extends over 14 amino acids. The V gene's germline CDR1 is MNHEY and CDR2 SVGAGI. V gave up 0 bases and J gave up 9 bases, with 12 bases separating them. CDR3 sequence (DNA): TGTGCCAGCAGTTACTCGACGACAGGTACCACCATATATTTT. Amino acids: CASSYSTTGTTIYF.

The chain carries TRBV2 and TRBJ2-7, with D uncertain. Trimming pared 6 bases from V and 6 bases from J, leaving 12 bases between. Germline CDR1 is SNHLY and CDR2 is FYNNEI. This CDR3 region has 12 residues. CDR3 nucleotide sequence: TGTGCCAGCAGAGAGCTAGGTCCCGAGCAGTACGTC. Its protein is CASRELGPEQYV.

A single count supports this clone. V gene TRBV27 combines with J gene TRBJ2-7; no clear D gene. Germline loops: CDR1 MNHEY, CDR2 SMNVEV (reference sequence). This CDR3 spans 13 amino acids. V dropped 4 bases and J dropped 4 bases, with 11 bases sitting between them. CDR3 residues: CASSSRLLYEQYF. The CDR3 DNA reads as TGTGCCAGCAGTTCTCGACTGCTTTACGAGCAGTACTTC.

The chain recombines TRBV9 with TRBJ1-1; D not resolved. Germline CDR1 reads SGDLS; CDR2 reads YYNGEE. Trimming removed 0 bases at V and 2 bases at J, with 8 bases between. The CDR3 has 14 residues. For the CDR3, the DNA is TGTGCCAGCAGCGTAGATCTGAGTAACACTGAAGCTTTCTTT. The encoded protein is CASSVDLSNTEAFF. The full variable domain, its missing parts supplied by reference TRBV9 and TRBJ1-1, is DSGVTQTPKHLITATGQRVTLRCSPRSGDLSVYWYQQSLDQGLQFLIQYYNGEERAKGNILERFSAQQFPDLHSELNLSSLELGDSALYFCASSVDLSNTEAFFGQGTRLTVV.

The chain employs TRBV3-1 (or the pseudogene TRBV3-2) and TRBJ1-6; 10 positions agree with TRBD1. CDR1 LGHDT and CDR2 YNNKEL come from the germline V gene (reference sequence). V lost 4 bases and J lost 7; bases outside the gene matches: 1. This CDR3 has 14 residues. CDR3 protein: CASSLGQGNSPLHF. In nucleotides, the CDR3 is TGTGCCAGCAGCCTGGGACAGGGGAATTCACCCCTCCACTTT.

The chain combines TRBV5-6 with TRBJ1-2; no clear D gene. From germline, CDR1 is SGHDT and CDR2 YYEEEE. Trimming took 0 bases from V and 4 from J, leaving 13 bases between them. The CDR3 is made up of 15 amino acids. Here the CDR3 reads CASSLGLTASYGYTF. Written as DNA, the CDR3 is TGTGCCAGCAGCTTGGGTTTAACCGCTAGCTATGGCTACACCTTC. Using reference TRBV5-6 and TRBJ1-2 for the parts outside the CDR3, the full variable domain is DAGVTQSPTHLIKTRGQQVTLRCSPKSGHDTVSWYQQALGQGPQFIFQYYEEEERQRGNFPDRFSGHQFPNYSSELNVNALLLGDSALYLCASSLGLTASYGYTFGSGTRLTVV.

A few counts support this clone. V is TRBV11-3 and J is TRBJ2-2, with no clear D. The CDR3 has 12 residues. CDR1 is SGHNT and CDR2 is YENEEA in the germline V gene. Trimming pared 6 bases from V and 5 bases from J, leaving 7 bases between. CDR3 coding DNA: TGTGCCAGCAGTCACGGGACCGGGGAGCTGTTTTTT. Encoded protein: CASSHGTGELFF.

This chain connects TRBV19 to TRBJ2-1, with 11 positions matching TRBD2. The CDR3 has 18 residues. The V segment lost 1 base and the J segment 0 bases; nucleotides outside the gene matches: 5. Germline lookup yields CDR1 LNHDA and CDR2 SQIVND (reference sequence). The chain's CDR3 is CASSIVVAGGLSYNEQFF. The DNA for the CDR3 is TGTGCCAGTAGTATAGTGGTAGCGGGGGGGCTCTCCTACAATGAGCAGTTCTTC.

This chain links TRBV12-3 or TRBV12-4 with TRBJ1-3; no clear D. Trimming pared 10 bases from V and 7 bases from J, leaving 17 bases between. CDR3 length: 13 amino acids. CDR3 residues: CATRAGGWNTIYF. The CDR3 DNA reads as TGTGCCACTCGGGCGGGTGGTTGGAACACCATATATTTT.

This chain uses TRBV5-1 with TRBJ2-1; D is perhaps TRBD1 (6 bases). Germline V gene lookup returns CDR1 SGHRS and CDR2 YFSETQ. V was clipped by 3 bases and J by 1 base, with 14 bases between them. The CDR3 covers 16 residues. The CDR3 nucleotides read TGCGCCAGCAGCTCACAGGGTGTGGCATCCTACAATGAGCAGTTCTTC. Translated, it gives CASSSQGVASYNEQFF.

This clone was recorded only once. The rearrangement uses TRBV18 and TRBJ2-3; D is undetermined. Between the trimmed V and J ends, which lost 3 bases and 0 bases, there was a span of 7 bases. The CDR3 is made up of 14 amino acids. Germline CDR1 and CDR2: KGHSH and LQKENI. The CDR3 DNA reads TGTGCCAGCTCACCTGCAGGCAGCACAGATACGCAGTATTTT. It translates to CASSPAGSTDTQYF.

The rearrangement uses TRBV5-1 and TRBJ2-3, with D possibly matching TRBD1 (6 bases). The CDR3 covers 15 residues. The germline CDR1 and CDR2 sequences are SGHRS and YFSETQ. Trimming removed 2 bases at V and 2 bases at J, with 12 bases between. For the CDR3, the DNA is TGCGCCAGCAGCTTACAGGGAAGGGTCACAGATACGCAGTATTTT. Translating it yields CASSLQGRVTDTQYF.

The chain links TRBV7-6 to TRBJ1-2, with D hard to call. The CDR3 contains 15 residues. Germline assignment: CDR1 SGHVS and CDR2 FNYEAQ. V gave up 5 bases and J gave up 0 bases, with 13 bases separating them. The CDR3 DNA sequence: TGTGCCAGCAGCCCCACTGTATCTTCTAACTATGGCTACACCTTC. This gives the protein CASSPTVSSNYGYTF.

The V and J genes are TRBV6-4 and TRBJ1-4, with D unclear. Germline lookup yields CDR1 MRHNA and CDR2 SNTAGT. This CDR3 is built from 13 residues. V was pared by 4 bases and J by 6 bases, with 9 bases between. The CDR3 sequence: CASSATPDEKLFF. DNA of the CDR3: TGTGCCAGCAGTGCCACCCCAGATGAAAAACTGTTTTTT.

The chain links TRBV18 to TRBJ2-7; D is unclear. Trimming stripped 4 bases from V and 7 bases from J, with 14 bases between. Germline V gives CDR1 KGHSH, CDR2 LQKENI. The CDR3 is made up of 13 amino acids. The CDR3 DNA reads TGTGCCAGCTCACTTACCTCCGTAGAGGAGCAGTACTTC. Residues: CASSLTSVEEQYF.